This T cell receptor (beta chain) was observed in a study of regulatory T cells. This clone has just a few counts. V was pared by 0 bases and J by 7 bases, with 10 bases of the junction left unmatched. The CDR3 spans 17 residues. Germline loops: CDR1 SGHRS, CDR2 YFSETQ. Amplification used 52 TRBV primers and 13 TRBJ primers. This table comes from immunoSEQ multiplex PCR, and its TCRdb copy is limited to in-frame clones, with some not included. The data contain over 20,000 clones, over 85% of them singletons. The TCR comes from a child aged 2 to 10 with CD3G deficiency. Sequenced input: CD8+ T cells sorted from blood. V gene TRBV5-1 combines with J gene TRBJ2-1; TRBD1 matches 10 bases. CDR3 DNA sequence: TGCGCCAGCAGCTTGGCCTCAGGGACAGGGGTGGGGAATGAGCAGTTCTTC. Protein sequence: CASSLASGTGVGNEQFF.